The rows below give T cell receptor beta chains drawn from one sample of a study of CD8 T cells in ankylosing spondylitis. TCRdb ran MiXCR on the 5' RACE reads and lists one entry per CDR3 protein. The sample consists of a few hundred thousand distinct CDR3 sequences, 20% of them appearing once. The specimen sequenced was blood, either unsorted or a sorted T cell fraction (not recorded which). These receptors came from a male donor with ankylosing spondylitis or in good health (not recorded which). CDR3s include the opening cysteine and the closing phenylalanine or tryptophan. The D gene is left open where the match is weak. Some rows have no size entry. The others give once, few or many, or a class for an expanded clone.

>NA|TRBJ2-1|once|TRBV2
TGTGCCAGCACCTTCACTTCAGGCAGATCCTACAATGAGCAGTTCTTC
CASTFTSGRSYNEQFF
>NA|TRBJ2-2|many|TRBV20-1
TGCAGTGCTAGGGATGGGGGCATCACCGGGGAGCTGTTTTTT
CSARDGGITGELFF
>TRBD1|TRBJ2-3|NA|TRBV29-1
TGCAGCGTAGAAGACAGGGCCCTCACAGATACGCAGTATTTT
CSVEDRALTDTQYF
>TRBD1|TRBJ2-3|few|TRBV24-1
TGTGCCACCAGTGATGTCCGGGACAGGGATCGGGGCACAGATACGCAGTATTTT
CATSDVRDRDRGTDTQYF
>NA|TRBJ2-5|few|TRBV12-3/TRBV12-4
TGTGCCAGCAGTTTAGGGCAGACCCAGTACTTC
CASSLGQTQYF
>NA|TRBJ1-6|few|TRBV4-1
TGCGCCAGCAGCCCCGGCAACTTCCGGGAGGCCGCCTCACCCCTCCACTTT
CASSPGNFREAASPLHF
>NA|TRBJ2-1|few|TRBV6-2/TRBV6-3
TGTGCCAGCAGTGCCGGGACCCCATTTGAGCAGTTCTTC
CASSAGTPFEQFF
>TRBD1|TRBJ2-1|NA|TRBV5-1
TGCGCCAGCAGCCCCCGGAGGGGACAGGGTCCCAATGAGCAGTTCTTC
CASSPRRGQGPNEQFF
>TRBD1|TRBJ1-1|NA|TRBV15
TGTGCCACCAGCAGCACAGGGGTGAACACTGAAGCTTTCTTT
CATSSTGVNTEAFF
>TRBD1|TRBJ1-2|few|TRBV24-1
TGTGCCACCCACGCGGACAGGTCTTATGGCTACACCTTC
CATHADRSYGYTF
>TRBD1|TRBJ2-1|few|TRBV14
TGTGCCAGCAGCCCGGGGACAGGTACATACAATGAGCAGTTCTTC
CASSPGTGTYNEQFF
>NA|TRBJ2-5|NA|TRBV5-5
TGTGTCAGCAGCTTGGTGGGGCGGGGGCCAGAGACCCAGTACTTC
CVSSLVGRGPETQYF
>NA|TRBJ1-1|NA|TRBV6-5
TGTGCCAGCAGTTACGTGGGAGGGGGTAACACTGAAGCTTTCTTT
CASSYVGGGNTEAFF
>NA|TRBJ2-5|many|TRBV20-1
TGCAGTGCTAGGACTAGTCAAGAGACCCAGTACTTC
CSARTSQETQYF
>TRBD2|TRBJ2-1|few|TRBV6-2/TRBV6-3
TGTGCCAGCAGTTGGGGCGGGGGGCGCATCCATGAGCAGTTCTTC
CASSWGGGRIHEQFF
>TRBD2|TRBJ2-3|few|TRBV6-2/TRBV6-3
TGTGCCAGCAGTTCCATAGCGGGAGGCTCTCGCGGCGATACGCAGTATTTT
CASSSIAGGSRGDTQYF
>NA|TRBJ1-5|NA|TRBV20-1
TGCAGTGCTAGAGACACAGCCTATAGCAATCAGCCCCAGCATTTT
CSARDTAYSNQPQHF
>TRBD1|TRBJ1-1|NA|TRBV7-9
TGTGCCAGCAGCTCGACAGGGCAGACCACTGAAGCTTTCTTT
CASSSTGQTTEAFF
>TRBD1|TRBJ1-4|NA|TRBV3-1
TGTGCCAGCAGCCCCATCTTACAGGGGGCTGAAAAACTGTTTTTT
CASSPILQGAEKLFF
>NA|TRBJ2-5|many|TRBV2
TGTGCCAGCAGTGAATGGTTGATCCGGACCCAGTACTTC
CASSEWLIRTQYF
>NA|TRBJ1-2|NA|TRBV12-3/TRBV12-4
TGTGCCAGCAGTTCCCGCCCTGGTATGGGCGGTTCAGACGGCTACACCTTC
CASSSRPGMGGSDGYTF
>NA|TRBJ1-4|many|TRBV20-1
TGCAGTGCTAGAGTCCCGGCAACTAATGAAAAACTGTTTTTT
CSARVPATNEKLFF
>TRBD1|TRBJ2-2|NA|TRBV15
TGTGCCACCAGCCGACAGGGAACCGGGGAGCTGTTTTTT
CATSRQGTGELFF
>NA|TRBJ1-2|NA|TRBV27
TGTGCCAGCAGTCCGACCCGTCGGGGGATTCTCGGCTACACCTTC
CASSPTRRGILGYTF
>NA|TRBJ2-1|few|TRBV9
TGTGCCAGCAGCGTAGCGGCAAACTACAATGAGCAGTTCTTC
CASSVAANYNEQFF
>TRBD2|TRBJ2-3|many|TRBV20-1
TGCAGTGCTAGAGGGGGACTAGCGGGGCCAGATACGCAGTATTTT
CSARGGLAGPDTQYF
>NA|TRBJ2-5|NA|TRBV7-9
TGTGCCAGCAGCGACCAGGTTTACCAAGAGACCCAGTACTTC
CASSDQVYQETQYF
>TRBD2|TRBJ2-3|few|TRBV5-5
TGTGCCAGCAGGCCTACGGGACTAGCGGGCGTGAGCACAGATACGCAGTATTTT
CASRPTGLAGVSTDTQYF
>NA|TRBJ1-2|NA|TRBV12-3/TRBV12-4
TGTGCCAGCTCCCGAGGACAGTTCCAAGGGGATGGCTACACCTTC
CASSRGQFQGDGYTF
>NA|TRBJ2-1|NA|TRBV4-1
TGCGCCAGCAGCTCGGGCCTGTGGGATGAGCAGTTCTTC
CASSSGLWDEQFF
>NA|TRBJ1-5|NA|TRBV12-3/TRBV12-4
TGTGCCAGCACCCCGGGGCGTAGGCAGCCCCAGCATTTT
CASTPGRRQPQHF
>TRBD1|TRBJ2-3|many|TRBV5-1
TGCGCCAGCAGCTCGACAGGGATCAGCACAGATACGCAGTATTTT
CASSSTGISTDTQYF